This T cell receptor (beta chain) derives from a study of cytomegalovirus exposure and HLA in healthy donors. At the level of the study: The platform used for the roughly 130 validation repertoires matched that of the 666 first-cohort repertoires, a later analysis reported.

The table came from immunoSEQ multiplex PCR; TCRdb's copy has only in-frame clones and leaves some out. The sample lists 55,000 to 85,000 clones, over 90% occurring once. This clone was seen only once. The antigen is undetermined. Study outcomes and limitations: A later analysis found first-cohort TCR clusters tended to co-occur in the 110 or so validation repertoires. Rarity characterized most TCR sequences, yet some public TCRs appeared in many donors.

The CDR3 has 17 amino acids. V lost 6 bases and J lost 1; bases outside the gene matches: 11. The TCR comes from a woman aged 18-29 years in good health and CMV-seronegative. The gene calls are TRBV6-7 and TRBJ1-2; 10 positions match TRBD1. TRBV6-7 is an open reading frame, and its role is uncertain. The sequenced sample consisted of PBMCs. Here the CDR3 reads CASSPYRDRGINYGYTF. The CDR3 nucleotides read TGTGCCAGCAGCCCATACCGGGACAGGGGAATTAACTATGGCTACACCTTC.